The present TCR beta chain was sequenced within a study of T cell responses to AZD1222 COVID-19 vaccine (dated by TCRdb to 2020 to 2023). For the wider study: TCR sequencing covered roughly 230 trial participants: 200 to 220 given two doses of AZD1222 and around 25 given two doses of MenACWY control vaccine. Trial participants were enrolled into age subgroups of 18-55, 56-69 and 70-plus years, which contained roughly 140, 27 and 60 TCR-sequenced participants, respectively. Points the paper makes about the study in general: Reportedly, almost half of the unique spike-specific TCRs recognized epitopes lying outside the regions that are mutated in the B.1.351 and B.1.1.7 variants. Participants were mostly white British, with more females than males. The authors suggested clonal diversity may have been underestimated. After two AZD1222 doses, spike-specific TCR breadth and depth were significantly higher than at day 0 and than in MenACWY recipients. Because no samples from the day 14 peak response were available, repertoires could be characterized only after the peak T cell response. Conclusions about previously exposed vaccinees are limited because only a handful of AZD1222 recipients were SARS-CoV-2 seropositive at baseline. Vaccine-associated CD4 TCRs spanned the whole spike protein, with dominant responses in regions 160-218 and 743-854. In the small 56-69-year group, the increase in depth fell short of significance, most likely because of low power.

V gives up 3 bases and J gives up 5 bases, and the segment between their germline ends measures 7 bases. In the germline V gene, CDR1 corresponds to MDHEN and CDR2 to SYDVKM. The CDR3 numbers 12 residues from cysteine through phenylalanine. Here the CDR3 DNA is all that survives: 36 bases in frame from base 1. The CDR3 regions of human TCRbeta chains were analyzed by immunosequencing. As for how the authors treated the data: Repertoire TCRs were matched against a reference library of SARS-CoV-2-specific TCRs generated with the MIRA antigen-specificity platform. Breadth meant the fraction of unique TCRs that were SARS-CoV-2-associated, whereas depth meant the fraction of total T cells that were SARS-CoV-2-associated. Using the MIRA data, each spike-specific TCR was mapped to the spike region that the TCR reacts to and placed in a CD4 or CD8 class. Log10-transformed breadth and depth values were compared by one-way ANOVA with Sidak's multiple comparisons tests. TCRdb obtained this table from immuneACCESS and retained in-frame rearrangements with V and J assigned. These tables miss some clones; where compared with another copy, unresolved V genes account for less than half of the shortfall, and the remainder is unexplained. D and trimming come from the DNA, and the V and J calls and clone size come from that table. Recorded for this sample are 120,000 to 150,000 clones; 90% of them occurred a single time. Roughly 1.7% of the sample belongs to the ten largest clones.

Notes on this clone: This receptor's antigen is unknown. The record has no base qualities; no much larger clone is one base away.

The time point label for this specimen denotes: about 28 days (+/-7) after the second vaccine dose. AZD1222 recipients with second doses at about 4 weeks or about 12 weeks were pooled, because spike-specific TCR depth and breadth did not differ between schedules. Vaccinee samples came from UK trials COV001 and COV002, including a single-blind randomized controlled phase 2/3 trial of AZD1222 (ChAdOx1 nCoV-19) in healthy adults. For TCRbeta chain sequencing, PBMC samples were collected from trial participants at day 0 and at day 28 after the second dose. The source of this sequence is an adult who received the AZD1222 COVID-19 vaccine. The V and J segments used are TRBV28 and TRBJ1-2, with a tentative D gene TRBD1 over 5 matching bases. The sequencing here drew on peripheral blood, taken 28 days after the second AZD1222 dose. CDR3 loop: CASSLRQYGYTF. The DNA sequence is TGTGCCAGCAGTTTGAGACAGTATGGCTACACCTTC.